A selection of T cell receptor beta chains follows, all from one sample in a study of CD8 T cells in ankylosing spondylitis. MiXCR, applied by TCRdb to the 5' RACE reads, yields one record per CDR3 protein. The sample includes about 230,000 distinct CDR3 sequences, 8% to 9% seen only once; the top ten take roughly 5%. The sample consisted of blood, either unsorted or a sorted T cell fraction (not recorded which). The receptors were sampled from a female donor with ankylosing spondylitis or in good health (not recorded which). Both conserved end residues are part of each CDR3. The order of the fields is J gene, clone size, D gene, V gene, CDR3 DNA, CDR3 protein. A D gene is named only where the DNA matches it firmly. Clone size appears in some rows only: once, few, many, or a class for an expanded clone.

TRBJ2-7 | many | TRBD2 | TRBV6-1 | TGTGCCAGCAGACCGGACAGGGGACTAGCGGGAGAGTCTGGCGAGCAGTACTTC | CASRPDRGLAGESGEQYF
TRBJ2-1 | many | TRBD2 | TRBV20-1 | TGCAGTGCTTCACTAGCGGGAGGTGGTAGCAATGAGCAGTTCTTC | CSASLAGGGSNEQFF
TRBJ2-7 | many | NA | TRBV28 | TGTGCCAGCAGTTACCAGCACTACGAGCAGTACTTC | CASSYQHYEQYF
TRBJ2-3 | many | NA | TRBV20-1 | TGCAGTTCCAACTCGGGTAGCATGAGCACAGATACGCAGTATTTT | CSSNSGSMSTDTQYF
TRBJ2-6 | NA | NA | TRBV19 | TGTGCCAGTACTGTAGCCTCTGGGGCCAACGTCCTGACTTTC | CASTVASGANVLTF
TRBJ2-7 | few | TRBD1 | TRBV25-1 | TGTGCCACCACGGGACAGTTGGACTACGAGCAGTACTTC | CATTGQLDYEQYF
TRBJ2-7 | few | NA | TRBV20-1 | TGCAGTGCTAGGGAAACAGGGACTACCTACGAGCAGTACTTC | CSARETGTTYEQYF
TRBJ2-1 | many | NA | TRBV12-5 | TGTGCTAGTGGCACCTCGAGAGACAATGAGCAGTTCTTC | CASGTSRDNEQFF
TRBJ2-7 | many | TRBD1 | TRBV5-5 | TGTGCCAGCAGCCGACAGGGGGACTACGAGCAGTACTTC | CASSRQGDYEQYF
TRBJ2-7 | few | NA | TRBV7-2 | TGTGCCGGCAGCCCCCGAGGCGGGGACGTCACCTACGAGCAGTACTTC | CAGSPRGGDVTYEQYF
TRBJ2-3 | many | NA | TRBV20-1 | TGCAGTGCTAGTAGAGAGGCTTCACTTGGTACGCAGTATTTT | CSASREASLGTQYF
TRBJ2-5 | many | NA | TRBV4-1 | TGCGCCAGCAGCCAAGATCGGGGGGCCGAGACCCAGTACTTC | CASSQDRGAETQYF
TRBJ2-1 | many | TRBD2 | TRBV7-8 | TGTGCCAGCAGCTTAGCGGGCGGGGGAGCAAATAACAATGAGCAGTTCTTC | CASSLAGGGANNNEQFF
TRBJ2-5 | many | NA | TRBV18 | TGTGCCAGCTCACCAGGCTTGAACCAAGAGACCCAGTACTTC | CASSPGLNQETQYF
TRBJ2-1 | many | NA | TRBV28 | TGTGCCAGCAGTTCCAGAAGCTCCTACAATGAGCAGTTCTTC | CASSSRSSYNEQFF
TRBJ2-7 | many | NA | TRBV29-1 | TGCAGCGTTGGAGAGGCTGCCTACGAGCAGTACTTC | CSVGEAAYEQYF
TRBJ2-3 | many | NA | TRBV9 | TGTGCCAGCAGCGGGACCAGTACAACAGATACGCAGTATTTT | CASSGTSTTDTQYF